The 18 T cell receptor beta chains given below trace back to one sample, sequenced in a study. One entry per CDR3 protein results from TCRdb running MiXCR on the reads. The data contain approximately 4,800 distinct CDR3 sequences, over 7.5% of them singletons. Source material: CD4+ T cells from peripheral blood. The receptors were gathered from a human donor with rheumatoid arthritis.

By sample share, this clonotype is medium-sized. The chain uses TRBV20-1 and TRBJ1-5; possible D gene TRBD1, 5 bases. Germline loops: CDR1 DFQATT, CDR2 SNEGSKA (reference sequence). V was trimmed by 3 bases and J by 7 bases, leaving 10 bases between them. CDR3 length: 12 residues. The chain's CDR3 is CSASWGSQPQHF. DNA for the CDR3: TGCAGTGCTAGCTGGGGGAGCCAGCCCCAGCATTTT.

By share, this clonotype ranks as medium-sized. V and J are TRBV5-1 and TRBJ2-7, with 12 bases that match TRBD2. Germline V gene lookup returns CDR1 SGHRS and CDR2 YFSETQ. The CDR3 loop spans 14 amino acids. With V trimmed by 3 bases and J by 9 bases, 7 bases remained unmatched. CDR3 DNA sequence: TGCGCCAGCAGCTGGACTAGCGGGAATGAAGTGCAGTACTTC. The encoded protein is CASSWTSGNEVQYF.

This clonotype was counted ten times or more. The CDR3 DNA reads TGCAGTGCTAGAGAACGGAGGGCCTCCTACAATGAGCAGTTCTTC. It translates to CSARERRASYNEQFF. This chain links TRBV20-1 with TRBJ2-1, with a weak D call TRBD2 (6 bases). This CDR3 contains 15 residues. The germline gives CDR1 DFQATT, CDR2 SNEGSKA (reference sequence). Trimming pared 0 bases from V and 0 bases from J, leaving 9 bases between.

This clonotype was observed many times. This chain connects TRBV28 to TRBJ2-1; a weak D match, TRBD1 (5 bases). Germline CDR1 is MDHEN and CDR2 is SYDVKM. V lost 5 bases, J lost 9 bases, and 23 bases lay in between. The CDR3 totals 16 residues. CDR3 loop: CASSLRPGQGRPEQFF. The CDR3 nucleotides are TGTGCCAGCAGTCTTAGGCCCGGGCAGGGAAGACCTGAGCAGTTCTTC.

This clonotype was detected many times. The chain is built from TRBV5-1 and TRBJ2-1; 9 bases are a match to TRBD2. CDR1 is SGHRS and CDR2 is YFSETQ in the germline V gene. The CDR3 contains 14 residues. V lost 0 bases and J lost 12; bases outside the gene matches: 7. The CDR3 is CASSLDQREVGQFF. The CDR3 DNA reads TGCGCCAGCAGCTTGGATCAGCGGGAGGTGGGGCAGTTCTTC.

This clonotype is deemed medium-sized. This sequence joins TRBV6-1 and TRBJ1-2; 10 bases agree with TRBD1. This CDR3 has 17 residues. V was clipped by 5 bases and J by 0 bases; unmatched bases: 9. Germline assignment: CDR1 MNHNS and CDR2 SASEGT. The DNA for the CDR3 is TGTGCCAGCAGTCCGCGACAGGGGGCTTCCCCTAACTATGGCTACACCTTC. Amino acids: CASSPRQGASPNYGYTF.

By its share, this clonotype is medium-sized (0.01 to 0.1%). The rearrangement joins TRBV6-6 to TRBJ1-2; D is perhaps TRBD1 (5 bases). V was shortened by 2 bases and J by 7 bases, with 14 bases between the two germline ends. The germline V gene encodes CDR1 MNHNY and CDR2 SVGAGI (reference sequence). This CDR3 has 14 amino acids. The CDR3 loop is CASSYGGPAGGYTF. The CDR3, as DNA: TGTGCCAGCAGTTACGGGGGACCAGCAGGTGGCTACACCTTC.

This clonotype is medium-sized (0.01 to 0.1%) by share. The chain recombines TRBV7-2 with TRBJ2-1; 9 positions match TRBD2. CDR1 is SGHTA and CDR2 is FQGNSA in the germline V gene. V lost 2 bases and J lost 6; bases outside the gene matches: 14. The CDR3 extends over 18 amino acids. CDR3 in DNA: TGTGCCAGCAGCTTACCGCCCCGGGATAGCGGGGGACTCAATGAGCAGTTCTTC. Translating it yields CASSLPPRDSGGLNEQFF.

Within the sample, this clonotype is medium-sized. The CDR3 DNA is TGCAGTGCTAGCCCTGCAACTAGCGGCTCCTACGAGCAGTACTTC. This sequence encodes CSASPATSGSYEQYF. The V call is TRBV20-1, the J call TRBJ2-7; 8 nucleotides agree with TRBD2. CDR1 DFQATT and CDR2 SNEGSKA come from the germline V gene (reference sequence). The CDR3 runs 15 residues. With 3 bases clipped from V and 0 bases from J, the junction kept 7 bases outside the gene matches.

This clonotype is labeled as medium-sized (0.01 to 0.1%). The chain combines TRBV7-9 with TRBJ1-5; TRBD1 matches 12 bases. CDR3 length: 16 amino acids. The J segment lost 2 bases and the V segment lost 11 bases, leaving 10 bases of the junction unmatched. Per the germline V gene, CDR1 is SEHNR and CDR2 is FQNEAQ (reference sequence). The CDR3 DNA follows: TGTGCCGTTTCCGGGACAGGGGGCGAAGGCAATCAGCCCCAGCATTTT. Protein sequence: CAVSGTGGEGNQPQHF.

By sample share, this clonotype is medium-sized (0.01 to 0.1%). V is TRBV6-1 and J is TRBJ2-2; D remains ambiguous. V dropped 8 bases and J dropped 7 bases, with 20 bases sitting between them. Looked up from germline, CDR1 is MNHNS and CDR2 is SASEGT. CDR3 length: 15 amino acids. This CDR3 is CASHLRTAGIGELFF. The CDR3 bases are TGTGCCAGCCATCTCAGGACCGCTGGGATCGGGGAGCTGTTTTTT.

This clonotype is medium-sized in the sample. This chain's CDR3 is CASSLSRNTEAFF. CDR3 bases: TGTGCCAGCAGTTTAAGCAGGAACACTGAAGCTTTCTTT. The V and J genes are TRBV27 and TRBJ1-1; unclear D gene. The V end was cut by 2 bases, the J end by 1 base, with 5 bases between. CDR3 length: 13 residues. Germline CDR1 is MNHEY and CDR2 is SMNVEV (reference sequence).

Sample share makes this clonotype medium-sized. This chain uses TRBV20-1 with TRBJ2-2; 11 positions agree with TRBD2. V trimming: 2 bases; J trimming: 0 bases; junction bases outside the gene matches: 5. This CDR3 contains 17 residues. Germline values: CDR1 DFQATT, CDR2 SNEGSKA (reference sequence). CDR3 amino acids: CSARTGLAGSNTGELFF. Here the CDR3 DNA reads TGCAGTGCTAGAACCGGACTAGCGGGTTCGAACACCGGGGAGCTGTTTTTT.

Ten or more counts support this clonotype. J is TRBJ2-1 and V is TRBV2; D remains unclear. The germline CDR1 and CDR2 sequences are SNHLY and FYNNEI. The CDR3 is 10 amino acids. The V and J ends lost 9 bases and 6 bases respectively, with 6 bases between them. The CDR3 sequence is CASLANEQFF. Written as DNA, the CDR3 is TGTGCCAGTTTAGCCAATGAGCAGTTCTTC. Supplemented by reference TRBV2 and TRBJ2-1, the full variable domain reads EPEVTQTPSHQVTQMGQEVILRCVPISNHLYFYWYRQILGQKVEFLVSFYNNEISEKSEIFDDQFSVERPDGSNFTLKIRSTKLEDSAMYFCASLANEQFFGPGTRLTVL.

This clonotype is labeled as medium-sized. The chain recombines TRBV5-1 with TRBJ2-5, with TRBD2 identical over 10 bases. Germline V gene data show CDR1 as SGHRS and CDR2 as YFSETQ. This CDR3 region has 14 residues. V was pared by 3 bases and J by 5 bases, with 4 bases of the junction left unmatched. CDR3 in amino acids: CASSSLAGAETQYF. DNA for the CDR3: TGCGCCAGCAGCTCGCTAGCGGGAGCGGAGACCCAGTACTTC.

This clonotype was observed a handful of times. V gene TRBV12-3 or TRBV12-4 combines with J gene TRBJ2-2; D could derive from TRBD1 or TRBD2 (5 bases each). V lost 8 bases to trimming and J lost 5 bases, with 15 bases between them. This CDR3 has 14 residues. The CDR3 here is CASERQGGTGELFF. DNA of the CDR3: TGTGCCAGCGAGCGGCAGGGTGGAACCGGGGAGCTGTTTTTT.

This clonotype was counted between two and nine times. The chain recombines TRBV19 with TRBJ1-5, with D possibly matching TRBD1 (5 bases). Germline CDR1 and CDR2: LNHDA and SQIVND (reference sequence). The CDR3 extends over 14 amino acids. The V end lost 6 bases, the J end lost 4 bases, and 13 bases lay between the germline ends. CDR3 region: CASRTGRGNQPQHF. CDR3 DNA sequence: TGTGCCAGTAGGACGGGAAGGGGAAATCAGCCCCAGCATTTT.

This clonotype was detected ten times or more. This chain uses TRBV2 with TRBJ2-2; 7 bases are shared with TRBD1. Germline loops: CDR1 SNHLY, CDR2 FYNNEI. The CDR3 totals 16 residues. Trimming removed 0 bases from V and 5 bases from J; junction bases left unmatched: 6. This chain's CDR3 is CASSEAWDRRTGELFF. For the CDR3, the DNA is TGTGCCAGCAGTGAAGCGTGGGACAGACGGACCGGGGAGCTGTTTTTT. The variable domain in full, completed from reference TRBV2 and TRBJ2-2, reads EPEVTQTPSHQVTQMGQEVILRCVPISNHLYFYWYRQILGQKVEFLVSFYNNEISEKSEIFDDQFSVERPDGSNFTLKIRSTKLEDSAMYFCASSEAWDRRTGELFFGEGSRLTVL.